The source of this T cell receptor (beta chain) is a study of blood T cell repertoires in COVID-19. At the level of the study: Donors in the United States, Italy and Spain gave samples during acute or convalescent COVID-19. Sample material is recorded as cDNA or gDNA derived from T cells, B-cell-depleted T cells, or PBMCs.

The CDR3 sequence is 18 residues long. J was trimmed by 0 bases and V by 5 bases; bases with no gene match: 15. Germline CDR1 reads SGHRS; CDR2 reads YFSETQ. TCRdb's copy holds only in-frame clones and misses some; the assay was immunoSEQ multiplex PCR. The sample lists 250,000 or so clones, about 88% occurring once. The sample was peripheral blood. This clonotype originated in a woman aged 55-69 years with COVID-19, enrolled during active disease. J is TRBJ1-1 and V is TRBV5-1; 8 nucleotides line up with TRBD1. CDR3 sequence (DNA): TGCGCCAGCAGTTTTAATGGTATACAGGGGGATGTGAACACTGAAGCTTTCTTT. It specifies CASSFNGIQGDVNTEAFF. The full variable domain, in which reference TRBV5-1 and TRBJ1-1 provide the parts outside the CDR3, is KAGVTQTPRYLIKTRGQQVTLSCSPISGHRSVSWYQQTPGQGLQFLFEYFSETQRNKGNFPGRFSGRQFSNSRSEMNVSTLELGDSALYLCASSFNGIQGDVNTEAFFGQGTRLTVV.